The T cell receptor beta chain under discussion was sequenced for a study of vaccination and CD4 T cells after COVID-19. Regarding treatment: roughly 11-day PBMC culture with coronavirus spike peptide pools or control peptides (ViraFEST assay). An Oncomine TCR Beta short-read assay was used to sequence the DNA from cultured CD4+ T cells. One entry per CDR3 protein, called by TCRdb with MiXCR from the PCR reads. Altogether under 20,000 distinct CDR3 sequences are present, just under 80% being singletons, with the ten largest covering roughly 15%. Per the germline V gene, CDR1 is KGHDR and CDR2 is SFDVKD. Trimming took 7 bases from V and 2 from J; bases not matched to a gene: 14. This CDR3 comprises 18 residues. This clonotype has a single count. Its target is unknown.

The material sequenced was CD4+ T cells from blood, cultured in vitro, taken after SARS-CoV-2 vaccination. The chain is built from TRBV24-1 and TRBJ2-2; the match to TRBD1 covers 8 bases. The clonotype originates from a human donor who received a COVID-19 vaccine. The chain's CDR3 is CATSKTRTGPFNTGELFF. Written as DNA, the CDR3 is TGTGCCACCAGCAAGACCCGGACAGGGCCCTTTAACACCGGGGAGCTGTTTTTT.